Below, 11 T cell receptor beta chains from the same sample are listed, as sequenced in a study of CD8 T cells in ankylosing spondylitis. Their cognate antigens are unknown. TCRdb called the 5' RACE reads again in MiXCR, with one record for every CDR3 protein. The sample includes some 330,000 distinct CDR3 sequences, around 8% of them seen just once. General study findings and limits: Ankylosing spondylitis blood appeared to be characterized by a TCR beta motif of 8 or 9 highly homologous variants.

Specimen: blood, either unsorted or a sorted T cell fraction (not recorded which). These receptors all stem from a male donor with ankylosing spondylitis.

The chain uses TRBV5-5 and TRBJ1-6; D may be TRBD1 (5 bases). V shed 2 bases and J shed 7 bases, with 22 bases lying between them. CDR3 size: 18 residues. Germline CDR1 SGHKS, CDR2 YYEKEE (reference sequence). CDR3 sequence (DNA): TGTGCCAGCAGCTTTTCACCAGTCACCGGCAGGGCCAATTCACCCCTCCACTTT. This gives the protein CASSFSPVTGRANSPLHF. The variable domain in full, with the rest retrieved from reference TRBV5-5 and TRBJ1-6, is DAGVTQSPTHLIKTRGQQVTLRCSPISGHKSVSWYQQVLGQGPQFIFQYYEKEERGRGNFPDRFSARQFPNYSSELNVNALLLGDSALYLCASSFSPVTGRANSPLHFGNGTRLTVT.

The rearrangement uses TRBV12-3 or TRBV12-4 and TRBJ1-1, with a tentative D call TRBD1 (5 bases). The length of the CDR3 is 14 residues. V gave up 6 bases and J gave up 3 bases, with 14 bases separating them. The chain's CDR3 is CASSPDLTDTEAFF. The CDR3 DNA sequence: TGTGCCAGCAGCCCGGACCTGACAGACACTGAAGCTTTCTTT.

The CDR3 spells CASSQDMRSGELFF. The CDR3 DNA follows: TGCGCCAGCAGCCAAGATATGCGGTCCGGGGAGCTGTTTTTT. The rearrangement links TRBV4-3 to TRBJ2-2; D is uncertain. CDR1 and CDR2 (germline): LGHNA, YSLEER. The V end lost 0 bases, the J end lost 6 bases, and 8 bases lay between the germline ends. There are 14 residues in the CDR3.

This clonotype was seen only a few times. The chain links TRBV6-5 to TRBJ2-7; the match to TRBD1 covers 10 bases. V lost 2 bases to trimming and J lost 12 bases; unmatched junction nucleotides: 7. This CDR3 has 13 amino acids. Germline V gives CDR1 MNHEY, CDR2 SVGAGI. The CDR3 sequence: CASSYLPGQGPYF. The DNA for the CDR3 is TGTGCCAGCAGTTACCTACCGGGACAGGGGCCGTACTTC.

There are a few counts of this clonotype. The CDR3, as DNA: TGTGCCAGCAGAGACGGGACAGGGGAGGTTGAGCAGTTCTTC. Protein: CASRDGTGEVEQFF. The chain joins TRBV6-2 or TRBV6-3 to TRBJ2-1, with 10 nucleotides matching TRBD1. Germline V gene data show CDR1 as MNHEY and CDR2 as SVGEGT. The V gene end was trimmed by 6 bases and the J gene end by 9 bases; junction bases not matched to a gene: 8. This CDR3 is 14 amino acids long.

This chain connects TRBV6-5 to TRBJ2-7; the match to TRBD2 covers 12 bases. Germline V CDR1 and CDR2: MNHEY, SVGAGI. The V gene end was trimmed by 0 bases and the J gene end by 6 bases; junction bases not matched to a gene: 6. The CDR3 is made up of 16 amino acids. CDR3 loop: CASSYSTSGRLAEQYF. The DNA for the CDR3 is TGTGCCAGCAGTTACTCGACTAGCGGGAGATTGGCCGAGCAGTACTTC.

As for this clonotype: A much larger clone lies one base from this, so it may be a read error. In this CDR3 the conserved last residue, phenylalanine or tryptophan, is missing, so a read error is likely. The rearrangement joins TRBV5-4 to TRBJ2-4, with D possibly matching TRBD1 (5 bases). Germline lookup yields CDR1 SGHNT and CDR2 YYREEE (reference sequence). This CDR3 spans 14 amino acids. Trimming took 4 bases from V and 6 from J, leaving 14 bases between them. CDR3 in DNA: TGTGCCAGCAGCCTCGACAGACTGGGAAACATTCAGTACCTC. It is translated as CASSLDRLGNIQYL.

In its sample, this clonotype was seen a few times. The J gene is TRBJ2-1, the V gene TRBV5-5; possibly TRBD1 for D (6 bases). Trimming cost V 4 bases and J 0 bases, with 14 bases left between them. The germline V gene has CDR1 SGHKS and CDR2 YYEKEE (reference sequence). The CDR3 extends over 16 amino acids. This chain's CDR3 is CASSLDRPSSYNEQFF. Here the CDR3 DNA reads TGTGCCAGCAGCCTTGACAGGCCTAGCTCCTACAATGAGCAGTTCTTC.

The V gene is TRBV20-1, the J gene TRBJ2-5, with 8 bases identical to TRBD2. CDR1 is DFQATT and CDR2 is SNEGSKA in the germline V gene (reference sequence). The V segment lost 0 bases and the J segment 1 base; nucleotides outside the gene matches: 4. CDR3 length equals 15 residues. As DNA, the CDR3 is TGCAGTGCTAGAGAAGGTAGCGGGATCCAAGAGACCCAGTACTTC. Residues: CSAREGSGIQETQYF.

The sample holds a few counts of this clonotype. The chain is built from TRBV9 and TRBJ2-1; 9 bases line up with TRBD2. The CDR3 length is 17 residues. Germline V gene sequence: CDR1 SGDLS, CDR2 YYNGEE. The V and J ends lost 0 bases and 3 bases, in that order; junction bases with no gene match: 7. The CDR3 reads CASSVDPRGRVYNEQFF. The CDR3 region has the DNA TGTGCCAGCAGCGTAGACCCCCGCGGGAGGGTCTACAATGAGCAGTTCTTC.

This chain joins TRBV11-2 and TRBJ2-3; 7 nucleotides match TRBD1. J was trimmed by 2 bases and V by 5 bases; bases with no gene match: 7. The germline CDR1 and CDR2 sequences are SGHAT and FQNNGV. The CDR3 has 15 residues. As DNA, the CDR3 is TGTGCCAGCAGCGTATCGGGACAGTACACAGATACGCAGTATTTT. Its protein product is CASSVSGQYTDTQYF.